Listed below are T cell receptor beta chains from one sample, sequenced in a study of blood T cell repertoires in COVID-19. Assay: immunoSEQ multiplex PCR; the TCRdb copy retains only in-frame clones and omits some. Of some 70,000 clones in the sample, 82% are singletons; the top ten hold about 6.2%. The sample taken for sequencing was peripheral blood. The receptors here all came from a man aged 55 to 70 with acute or convalescent COVID-19. Each CDR3 is given with its conserved first and last residue. Fields, in order: J gene, V gene, clone size, D gene, CDR3 protein, CDR3 DNA. D genes are given only for firm matches. Not all rows give a size; the values are once, few, many and, for expanded clones, a class.

TRBJ1-2,TRBV3-1/TRBV3-2,-,-,CASSQGGLYGYTF,TGTGCCAGCAGCCAAGGGGGACTCTATGGCTACACCTTC
TRBJ1-6,TRBV23-1,-,-,CASSQSARSRAWVSPLHF,TGCGCCAGCAGTCAATCGGCCAGGTCCAGGGCGTGGGTATCACCCCTCCACTTT
TRBJ1-1,TRBV30,few,-,CAWSVQSRGGEAFF,TGTGCCTGGAGTGTACAGTCGAGAGGAGGTGAGGCTTTCTTT
TRBJ2-7,TRBV7-8,-,-,CASSLAPGNEQYF,TGTGCCAGCAGCTTAGCGCCAGGAAACGAGCAGTACTTC
TRBJ2-5,TRBV7-2,-,-,CASSFRWEETQYF,TGTGCCAGCAGCTTTCGGTGGGAGGAGACCCAGTACTTC
TRBJ1-5,TRBV7-2,-,-,CASSEDSAPQHF,TGTGCCAGCAGCGAAGACAGTGCGCCCCAGCATTTT
TRBJ1-6,TRBV30,-,-,CAWSGLRTEVPLHF,TGTGCCTGGAGTGGATTAAGGACAGAGGTCCCCCTCCACTTT
TRBJ1-1,TRBV29-1,once,-,CSGGGDMNTEAFF,TGCAGCGGGGGGGGAGACATGAACACTGAAGCTTTCTTT
TRBJ2-3,TRBV19,-,-,CASSIGGGFGTDTQYF,TGTGCCAGTAGTATTGGAGGAGGGTTTGGGACAGATACGCAGTATTTT
TRBJ1-5,TRBV5-8,-,-,CASSLEGHLQPQHF,TGTGCCAGCAGCTTGGAGGGGCACCTCCAGCCCCAGCATTTT
TRBJ1-1,TRBV18,-,-,CASSPRRGTEAFF,TGTGCCAGCTCACCTCGCAGGGGAACTGAAGCTTTCTTT
TRBJ2-1,TRBV27,-,TRBD2,CASSLSASGGAQNEQFF,TGTGCCAGCAGTTTATCGGCTAGCGGGGGGGCCCAGAATGAGCAGTTCTTC
TRBJ1-1,TRBV7-9,-,-,CASSAQVNTEAFF,TGTGCCAGCAGCGCACAGGTGAACACTGAAGCTTTCTTT
TRBJ1-4,TRBV4-2,-,-,CASSQVGGSANEKLFF,TGTGCCAGCAGCCAAGTCGGAGGGTCGGCTAATGAAAAACTGTTTTTT
TRBJ1-5,TRBV30,-,-,CAWSVGTGGYQPQHF,TGTGCCTGGAGTGTCGGTACGGGGGGGTATCAGCCCCAGCATTTT
TRBJ2-5,TRBV6-5,-,-,CASDFTATQYF,TGTGCCAGCGACTTTACGGCGACCCAGTACTTC
TRBJ1-6,TRBV2,few,-,CASRKDRSHNSPLHF,TGTGCCAGCAGGAAAGACAGGTCGCACAATTCACCCCTCCACTTT
TRBJ1-1,TRBV4-1,-,-,CASSQDRWLNTEAFF,TGCGCCAGCAGCCAAGACAGGTGGTTGAACACTGAAGCTTTCTTT
TRBJ1-2,TRBV7-9,once,-,CASSLGLTGSDYGYTF,TGTGCCAGCAGCTTAGGCCTCACAGGTTCTGACTATGGCTACACCTTC
TRBJ1-5,TRBV19,-,TRBD1,CASSTTVTGYYQPQHF,TGTGCCAGTAGTACCACGGTGACAGGGTACTATCAGCCCCAGCATTTT
TRBJ2-5,TRBV2,-,TRBD1,CASSERDRVAETQYF,TGTGCCAGCAGTGAAAGAGACAGGGTAGCGGAGACCCAGTACTTC
TRBJ2-5,TRBV2,-,-,CATKGDGETQYF,TGTGCCACTAAAGGGGATGGGGAGACCCAGTACTTC
TRBJ2-6,TRBV6-2/TRBV6-3,-,-,CASSYFGATSSGANVLTF,TGTGCCAGCAGTTACTTCGGAGCAACGAGCTCTGGGGCCAACGTCCTGACTTTC
TRBJ2-6,TRBV5-1,once,TRBD1,CASSYDRASGANVLTF,TGCGCCAGCAGCTATGACAGGGCCTCTGGGGCCAACGTCCTGACTTTC
TRBJ1-6,TRBV11-2,few,-,CASSLVPLLSPLHF,TGTGCCAGCAGCTTAGTCCCCCTCTTGTCACCCCTCCACTTT
TRBJ1-1,TRBV7-2,-,TRBD1,CASRKIGTGARDTEAFF,TGTGCCAGCAGGAAGATCGGGACAGGGGCCCGGGACACTGAAGCTTTCTTT
TRBJ1-1,TRBV29-1,few,-,CSVVAPPGTTEAFF,TGCAGCGTTGTCGCCCCGCCGGGTACCACTGAAGCTTTCTTT
TRBJ1-2,TRBV4-3,once,TRBD1,CASSQATGGFGYGYTF,TGCGCCAGCAGCCAAGCTACAGGGGGCTTCGGCTATGGCTACACCTTC
TRBJ1-1,TRBV30,-,-,CAWSVRGATEAFF,TGTGCCTGGAGTGTACGGGGGGCCACTGAAGCTTTCTTT
TRBJ2-2,TRBV13,-,TRBD2,CASSLPSGGATGELFF,TGTGCCAGCAGCCTACCTAGCGGGGGGGCCACCGGGGAGCTGTTTTTT
TRBJ1-3,TRBV7-9,-,TRBD1,CASSYLQGASAGNTIYF,TGTGCCAGCAGTTACTTACAGGGGGCGTCAGCGGGAAACACCATATATTTT
TRBJ1-1,TRBV2,once,TRBD1,CASRGDSKNTEAFF,TGTGCCAGCAGAGGGGACAGCAAGAACACTGAAGCTTTCTTT
TRBJ1-1,TRBV11-3,-,-,CASGPGTEAFF,TGTGCCAGCGGTCCCGGCACTGAAGCTTTCTTT
TRBJ1-5,TRBV19,-,-,CASSKGGNQPQHF,TGTGCCAGTAGTAAGGGGGGGAATCAGCCCCAGCATTTT
TRBJ1-2,TRBV3-1/TRBV3-2,-,-,CASSQVAGPDYDGYTF,TGTGCCAGCAGCCAAGTCGCCGGGCCCGACTATGATGGCTACACCTTC
TRBJ2-2,TRBV19,-,TRBD1,CASRQGSAGELFF,TGTGCCAGTAGACAGGGGTCCGCCGGGGAGCTGTTTTTT
TRBJ1-1,TRBV18,-,-,CASSLNRNTEAFF,TGTGCCAGCTCACTGAACAGAAACACTGAAGCTTTCTTT
TRBJ1-1,TRBV6-1,-,-,CASSEMGVNTEAFF,TGTGCCAGCAGTGAAATGGGAGTGAACACTGAAGCTTTCTTT
TRBJ2-2,TRBV10-3,-,TRBD1,CAISPGTALTGELFF,TGTGCCATCAGTCCCGGGACAGCACTTACCGGGGAGCTGTTTTTT
TRBJ2-7,TRBV2,-,TRBD1,CASNTGTGIYEQYF,TGTGCCAGTAATACCGGGACAGGGATCTACGAGCAGTACTTC
TRBJ1-1,TRBV19,-,-,CASSIQGWDTEAFF,TGTGCCAGTAGTATCCAGGGATGGGACACTGAAGCTTTCTTT
TRBJ2-7,TRBV7-9,once,TRBD2,CASSYLLDRGSSGGEQYF,TGTGCCAGCAGCTACCTACTTGACCGGGGCTCTTCGGGAGGCGAGCAGTACTTC
TRBJ1-6,TRBV6-6,few,TRBD1,CASSTGGGNSPLHF,TGTGCCAGCAGTACAGGGGGTGGGAATTCACCCCTCCACTTT
TRBJ1-2,TRBV19,-,-,CASSITGFDYGYTF,TGTGCCAGTAGTATTACAGGGTTTGACTATGGCTACACCTTC
TRBJ1-1,TRBV5-1,-,-,CASSPPERIMNTEAFF,TGCGCCAGCAGCCCGCCAGAGCGGATTATGAACACTGAAGCTTTCTTT
TRBJ2-1,TRBV7-2,-,TRBD2,CASSLEAGTRKGNEQFF,TGTGCCAGCAGCTTAGAGGCCGGGACTAGAAAGGGGAATGAGCAGTTCTTC
TRBJ2-5,TRBV30,-,-,CAWSVRGPETQYF,TGTGCCTGGAGTGTAAGGGGCCCAGAGACCCAGTACTTC
TRBJ2-1,TRBV30,few,-,CAWSVQRASFSYNEQFF,TGTGCCTGGAGTGTACAGCGGGCGTCTTTCTCCTACAATGAGCAGTTCTTC
TRBJ2-7,TRBV7-2,-,TRBD1,CASSKPGQGANEQYF,TGTGCCAGCAGCAAACCGGGACAGGGGGCGAACGAGCAGTACTTC
TRBJ1-1,TRBV27,-,TRBD1,CASRLTGKNTEAFF,TGTGCCAGCAGACTGACAGGGAAGAACACTGAAGCTTTCTTT
TRBJ1-5,TRBV7-2,-,-,CASSSHPGTNQPQHF,TGTGCCAGCAGCTCCCACCCGGGGACAAATCAGCCCCAGCATTTT
TRBJ1-2,TRBV11-2,-,TRBD1,CASSQTGALGYTF,TGTGCCAGCAGCCAAACAGGGGCGCTGGGCTACACCTTC
TRBJ1-2,TRBV7-2,-,TRBD1,CASSPRQGGDGYTF,TGTGCCAGCAGCCCGCGACAGGGTGGTGATGGCTACACCTTC
TRBJ2-6,TRBV7-9,-,TRBD1,CASSTGQGATGANVLTF,TGTGCCAGCAGCACGGGACAGGGAGCAACTGGGGCCAACGTCCTGACTTTC
TRBJ1-6,TRBV15,-,-,CATSREAGSPLHF,TGTGCCACCAGCAGAGAAGCGGGGTCACCCCTCCACTTT
TRBJ2-5,TRBV6-5,-,TRBD2,CASIQAGGYQETQYF,TGTGCCAGCATCCAAGCGGGGGGGTACCAAGAGACCCAGTACTTC
TRBJ1-1,TRBV7-9,-,-,CASSPRDEGTEAFF,TGTGCCAGCAGCCCCCGCGATGAGGGCACTGAAGCTTTCTTT